This T cell receptor beta chain was obtained from a study of identical twins. Study-level points and caveats: In beta out-of-frame sequences, the excess sharing between twins was weaker.

Deletions cut 3 bases from V and 5 bases from J, with 9 bases between. The CDR3 sequence is 12 residues long. Germline V gives CDR1 GTSNPN, CDR2 SVGIG (reference sequence). MiXCR was run by TCRdb on the 5' RACE reads, yielding one entry per CDR3 protein. This sample has roughly 500,000 distinct CDR3 sequences; roughly a fifth occur once, and the top ten carry about 0.93%. As to this clonotype: Its target is unknown.

These data were also filed under a second study, of T cells expressing NK-cell markers. As reported in that work: The eight sequenced donors comprised seven who were HCMV-seropositive and one who was seronegative.

V usage is TRBV30 and J usage is TRBJ2-3; D is tentatively TRBD1 or TRBD2 (5 bases each). Sequenced: CD4+ T cells sorted from blood. The receptor's source is a young woman in good health. The CDR3 DNA reads TGTGCCTGGAGACCGAGGGGAGATACGCAGTATTTT. Protein sequence: CAWRPRGDTQYF.